The following is a T cell receptor beta chain sequence with its context. As yet, its antigen is unknown. The data stem from a study of CXCR4 blockade with PD-1 therapy in pancreatic cancer. Study findings and constraints: Tumors were clonally expanded, mean approximately 0.14 versus 0.053 in healthy blood.

The assay was immunoSEQ multiplex PCR, and TCRdb's table has in-frame clones only and misses some. The data show about 5,200 clones, about 50% seen once. This CDR3 is built from 15 residues. Germline V CDR1 and CDR2: KGHSH, LQKENI. Trimming left V 0 bases short and J 0 bases short, with 3 bases between. The V call is TRBV18, the J call TRBJ2-6; D is uncertain. The TCR was taken from a human donor with pancreatic ductal adenocarcinoma. Specimen: tumor tissue. The CDR3 protein is CASSPPVSGANVLTF. As DNA, the CDR3 is TGTGCCAGCTCACCACCAGTCTCTGGGGCCAACGTCCTGACTTTC.